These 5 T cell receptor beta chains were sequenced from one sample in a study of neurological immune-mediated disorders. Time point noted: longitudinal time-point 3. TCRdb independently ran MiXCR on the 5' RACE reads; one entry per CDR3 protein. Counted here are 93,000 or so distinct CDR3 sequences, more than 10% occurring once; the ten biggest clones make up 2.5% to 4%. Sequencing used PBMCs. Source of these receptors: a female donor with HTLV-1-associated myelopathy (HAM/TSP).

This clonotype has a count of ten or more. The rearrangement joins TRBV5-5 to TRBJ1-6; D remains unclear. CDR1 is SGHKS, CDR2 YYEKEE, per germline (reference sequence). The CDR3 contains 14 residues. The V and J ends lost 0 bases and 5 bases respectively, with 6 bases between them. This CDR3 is CASSLGGNNSPLHF. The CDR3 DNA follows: TGTGCCAGCAGCTTGGGGGGAAATAATTCACCCCTCCACTTT.

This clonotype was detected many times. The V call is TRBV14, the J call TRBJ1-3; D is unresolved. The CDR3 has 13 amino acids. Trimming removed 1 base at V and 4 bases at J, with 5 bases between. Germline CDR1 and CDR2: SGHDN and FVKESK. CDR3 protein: CASSQVIGNTIYF. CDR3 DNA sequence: TGTGCCAGCAGCCAAGTCATAGGAAACACCATATATTTT.

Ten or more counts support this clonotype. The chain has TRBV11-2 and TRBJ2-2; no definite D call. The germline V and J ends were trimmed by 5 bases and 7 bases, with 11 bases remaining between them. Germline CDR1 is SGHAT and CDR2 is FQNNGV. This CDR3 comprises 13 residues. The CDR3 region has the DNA TGTGCCAGCAGCAGACGGGTCGGCGGGGAGCTGTTTTTT. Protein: CASSRRVGGELFF.

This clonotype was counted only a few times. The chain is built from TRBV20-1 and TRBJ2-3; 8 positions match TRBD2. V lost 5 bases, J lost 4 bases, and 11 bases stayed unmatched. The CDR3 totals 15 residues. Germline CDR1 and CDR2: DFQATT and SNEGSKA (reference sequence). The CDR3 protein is CSAPMTPGGPDTQYF. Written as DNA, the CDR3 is TGCAGTGCTCCAATGACTCCGGGGGGGCCAGATACGCAGTATTTT.

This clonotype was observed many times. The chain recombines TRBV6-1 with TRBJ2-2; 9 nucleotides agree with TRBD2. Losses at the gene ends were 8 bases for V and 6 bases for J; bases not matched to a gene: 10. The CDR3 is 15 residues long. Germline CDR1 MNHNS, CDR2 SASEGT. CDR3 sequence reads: CASRGLAGSAGELFF. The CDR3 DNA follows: TGTGCCAGCCGCGGGCTAGCGGGGTCCGCCGGGGAGCTGTTTTTT.